This note documents a single T cell receptor (beta chain) sequence. This CDR3 spans 14 amino acids. Germline V CDR1 and CDR2: LGHNA, YNFKEQ. The ends were cut back, 0 bases at V and 6 bases at J, with 10 bases in the middle. Produced via immunoSEQ multiplex PCR; TCRdb's table is partial and in-frame only. This table holds around 130,000 clones, 88% found once. These data come from a study of blood T cell repertoires in COVID-19. The clonotype comes from a man between 65 and 85 years old with active COVID-19. The rearrangement links TRBV4-2 to TRBJ2-3, with a possible D match to TRBD2 (6 bases). The source material was peripheral blood. The CDR3 loop reads CASSQDGGSDTQYF. The CDR3, as DNA: TGTGCCAGCAGCCAAGACGGGGGAAGTGATACGCAGTATTTT.